Listed below are T cell receptor beta chains from one sample, sequenced in a study of blood T cell repertoires in COVID-19. Generated by immunoSEQ multiplex PCR, the TCRdb table keeps only in-frame clones and is missing some. The profile shows around 310,000 clones, around 90% of them singletons. Sequenced: peripheral blood. These receptors were obtained from a woman younger than 45 with COVID-19, enrolled during active disease. The CDR3 runs from the conserved cysteine through the conserved F or W. Fields, in order: V gene, D gene, J gene, clone size, CDR3 DNA, CDR3 protein. The D gene is left open where the match is weak. Where a row states a size, it is once, few, many or the class of an expanded clone; other rows omit it.

V: TRBV7-2
D: TRBD1
J: TRBJ2-7
size: NA
DNA: TGTGCCAGCAGCTCCCGACAGGGGGGATACGAGCAGTACTTC
CDR3: CASSSRQGGYEQYF

V: TRBV6-5
D: NA
J: TRBJ2-2
size: NA
DNA: TGTGCCAGCAGTCGTCCAGGGGCAAACACCGGGGAGCTGTTTTTT
CDR3: CASSRPGANTGELFF

V: TRBV7-2
D: NA
J: TRBJ1-2
size: NA
DNA: TGTGCCAGCAGCTTCACAGGGCCCTATGGCTACACCTTC
CDR3: CASSFTGPYGYTF

V: TRBV24-1
D: NA
J: TRBJ2-1
size: NA
DNA: TGTGCCACCAGCGACAATTCCTACAATGAGCAGTTCTTC
CDR3: CATSDNSYNEQFF

V: TRBV28
D: TRBD1
J: TRBJ1-1
size: NA
DNA: TGTGCCAGCGGCCACAGGGGTTCGGCTGAAGCTTTCTTT
CDR3: CASGHRGSAEAFF

V: TRBV10-3
D: TRBD2
J: TRBJ2-2
size: NA
DNA: TGTGCCATCATGGGGACTAGCGGGCGAAACACCGGGGAGCTGTTTTTT
CDR3: CAIMGTSGRNTGELFF

V: TRBV28
D: NA
J: TRBJ1-2
size: NA
DNA: TGTGCCAGCAGTTTAGGAGGGGATCCAAACTATGGCTACACCTTC
CDR3: CASSLGGDPNYGYTF

V: TRBV6-5
D: TRBD2
J: TRBJ2-3
size: once
DNA: TGTGCCACCATTAGCGGGAGGAGCACAGATACGCAGTATTTT
CDR3: CATISGRSTDTQYF

V: TRBV19
D: TRBD2
J: TRBJ2-5
size: NA
DNA: TGTGCCTGCGGGGGGGGAGGGGCGGGTCAGGAGACCCAGTACTTC
CDR3: CACGGGGAGQETQYF

V: TRBV7-8
D: NA
J: TRBJ1-4
size: NA
DNA: TGTGCCAGCAGCTATGGACAGTCAACTAATGAAAAACTGTTTTTT
CDR3: CASSYGQSTNEKLFF

V: TRBV7-3
D: TRBD2
J: TRBJ2-7
size: few
DNA: TGTGCCAGCAGCCCGAGCGGGGGCTGGAGCGAGCAGTACTTC
CDR3: CASSPSGGWSEQYF

V: TRBV7-9
D: TRBD1
J: TRBJ2-2
size: NA
DNA: TGTGCCAACGACAGGGGCGCCGGGGAGCTGTTTTTT
CDR3: CANDRGAGELFF

V: TRBV10-3
D: TRBD1
J: TRBJ2-7
size: once
DNA: TGTGCCACCCTCCCGGGACAGGGAACCTACGAGCAGTACTTC
CDR3: CATLPGQGTYEQYF

V: TRBV5-1
D: TRBD1
J: TRBJ2-1
size: NA
DNA: TGCGCCAGCTCAAGACAGGGAAGCTCCTACAATGAGCAGTTCTTC
CDR3: CASSRQGSSYNEQFF

V: TRBV2
D: TRBD1
J: TRBJ1-4
size: once
DNA: TGTGCCAGCAGTGGGAGGGACAGGGTCGGCGAAAAACTGTTTTTT
CDR3: CASSGRDRVGEKLFF

V: TRBV7-9
D: NA
J: TRBJ1-6
size: NA
DNA: TGTGCCAGCAGCCGCGGGGGGGAGGGAGTTTCACCCCTCCACTTT
CDR3: CASSRGGEGVSPLHF

V: TRBV28
D: TRBD1
J: TRBJ1-2
size: few
DNA: TGTGCCAGCAGTTTATTGAACAGGGGGGACTATGGCTACACCTTC
CDR3: CASSLLNRGDYGYTF

V: TRBV28
D: TRBD1
J: TRBJ1-1
size: NA
DNA: TGTGCCAGCAGCTCCGAGGGACAGGGAACTACTGAAGCTTTCTTT
CDR3: CASSSEGQGTTEAFF

V: TRBV18
D: NA
J: TRBJ1-4
size: once
DNA: TGTGCCAGCTCACCAAGGGAGGGTGAAAAACTGTTTTTT
CDR3: CASSPREGEKLFF

V: TRBV7-9
D: NA
J: TRBJ1-2
size: NA
DNA: TGTGCCAGCAGCTTAGAAAATGAGGATGGCTACACCTTC
CDR3: CASSLENEDGYTF

V: TRBV4-2
D: TRBD2
J: TRBJ2-1
size: NA
DNA: TGTGCCAGCAGTCATCCCCGGGGCGGACTAGCGAACAATGAGCAGTTCTTC
CDR3: CASSHPRGGLANNEQFF

V: TRBV3-1/TRBV3-2
D: NA
J: TRBJ2-3
size: NA
DNA: TGTGCCAGCACCTCCGGGGAGTTGGATACGCAGTATTTT
CDR3: CASTSGELDTQYF

V: TRBV7-9
D: NA
J: TRBJ1-5
size: NA
DNA: TGTGCCAGCTCCGACGGGATCCAGCCCCAGCATTTT
CDR3: CASSDGIQPQHF

V: TRBV7-9
D: NA
J: TRBJ2-1
size: NA
DNA: TGTGCCAGCAGCTTAGGACTACACAATGAGCAGTTCTTC
CDR3: CASSLGLHNEQFF

V: TRBV5-1
D: TRBD1
J: TRBJ2-7
size: NA
DNA: TGCGCCAGCAGCCCCGGGACAGGGCTATACGAGCAGTACTTC
CDR3: CASSPGTGLYEQYF

V: TRBV10-3
D: NA
J: TRBJ2-2
size: once
DNA: TGTGCCATCGGGGAGCTGGTCGGGGAGCTGTTTTTT
CDR3: CAIGELVGELFF

V: TRBV11-3
D: TRBD2
J: TRBJ2-7
size: NA
DNA: TGTGCCAGCAGCTTAGATAAGAGGACTAGCGCGGAGCAGTACTTC
CDR3: CASSLDKRTSAEQYF

V: TRBV10-3
D: TRBD1
J: TRBJ2-7
size: NA
DNA: TGTGCCATCAGTCCCAGGGGGCAGGACGAGCAGTACTTC
CDR3: CAISPRGQDEQYF